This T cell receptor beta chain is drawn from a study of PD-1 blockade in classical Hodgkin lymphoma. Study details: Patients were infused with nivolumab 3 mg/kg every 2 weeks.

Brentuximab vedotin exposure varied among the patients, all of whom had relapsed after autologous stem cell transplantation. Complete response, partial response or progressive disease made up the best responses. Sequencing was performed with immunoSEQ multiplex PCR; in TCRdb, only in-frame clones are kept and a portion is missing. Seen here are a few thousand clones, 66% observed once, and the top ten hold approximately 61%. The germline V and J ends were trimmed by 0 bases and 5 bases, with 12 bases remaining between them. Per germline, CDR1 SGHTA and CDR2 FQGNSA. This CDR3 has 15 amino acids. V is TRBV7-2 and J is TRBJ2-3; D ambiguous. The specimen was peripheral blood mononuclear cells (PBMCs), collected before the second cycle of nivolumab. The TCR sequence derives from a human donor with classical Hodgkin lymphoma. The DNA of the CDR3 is TGTGCCAGCAGCTTAGCAGGGAACAAGGGAGATACGCAGTATTTT. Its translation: CASSLAGNKGDTQYF.